The rows below give T cell receptor beta chains drawn from one sample of a study of T cell therapy after organ transplantation. No antigen has been assigned to these receptors. Assay: immunoSEQ multiplex PCR; the TCRdb copy retains only in-frame clones and omits some. The profile shows some 47,000 clones, approximately 94% of them singletons. Sequencing was performed on CD8+ T cells from blood, taken before autologous CMV-specific T cell therapy. These receptors were collected from a human patient who had received a solid organ transplant and had CMV disease. Both conserved end residues are part of each CDR3. The D gene is left open where the match is weak. Clone size, where shown, is once, few, many, or a class for clones that have expanded.

clone_size j_call d_call v_call cdr3_aa cdr3_nt
. TRBJ1-4 TRBD1 TRBV4-1 CASSHRDRGNEKLFF TGCGCCAGCAGCCATCGGGACAGGGGGAATGAAAAACTGTTTTTT
. TRBJ1-1 . TRBV9 CASSVDEGEGTEAFF TGTGCCAGCAGCGTAGATGAGGGCGAGGGCACTGAAGCTTTCTTT
. TRBJ2-7 . TRBV7-8 CASSLANLNEQYF TGTGCCAGCAGCTTAGCGAATTTGAACGAGCAGTACTTC
. TRBJ2-7 TRBD1 TRBV6-5 CASSYSQGAVYEQYF TGTGCCAGCAGTTACTCGCAGGGGGCGGTCTACGAGCAGTACTTC
once TRBJ2-2 . TRBV27 CASSLSGGGVAGELFF TGTGCCAGCAGTTTATCGGGTGGCGGAGTTGCCGGGGAGCTGTTTTTT
. TRBJ1-1 . TRBV5-4 CASSPGAGMNTEAFF TGTGCCAGCTCGCCGGGGGCCGGAATGAACACTGAAGCTTTCTTT
. TRBJ2-7 TRBD2 TRBV29-1 CSVEEMGGTPYEQYF TGCAGCGTTGAAGAAATGGGGGGGACCCCTTACGAGCAGTACTTC
. TRBJ2-2 . TRBV10-2 CASSDDYGATGELFF TGCGCCAGCAGTGACGACTATGGGGCAACCGGGGAGCTGTTTTTT
. TRBJ1-5 . TRBV11-1 CASSLAGDAQPQHF TGTGCCAGCAGCTTAGCGGGGGACGCTCAGCCCCAGCATTTT
. TRBJ2-7 TRBD2 TRBV29-1 CSVKDSGLAGVYEQYF TGCAGCGTCAAAGACAGCGGACTAGCGGGAGTCTACGAGCAGTACTTC
. TRBJ2-7 . TRBV27 CASSDPSLPYEQYF TGTGCCAGCAGCGACCCGAGTCTCCCCTACGAGCAGTACTTC
. TRBJ2-7 . TRBV2 CASRGGHSYEQYF TGTGCCAGCAGGGGGGGACACTCCTACGAGCAGTACTTC
. TRBJ2-7 . TRBV4-1 CASSQSVYEQYF TGCGCCAGCAGCCAATCAGTCTACGAGCAGTACTTC
. TRBJ2-7 . TRBV4-3 CASSQRSGVEQYF TGCGCCAGCAGCCAAAGGTCAGGGGTCGAGCAGTACTTC
. TRBJ2-1 TRBD2 TRBV6-6 CASSFQAGPEQFF TGTGCCAGCAGTTTTCAAGCGGGGCCGGAGCAGTTCTTC
. TRBJ2-7 . TRBV25-1 CATEPTASYEQYF TGTGCCACCGAACCGACGGCATCCTACGAGCAGTACTTC
. TRBJ2-5 . TRBV6-5 CASSLLGTAQETQYF TGTGCCAGCAGCCTACTAGGGACGGCCCAAGAGACCCAGTACTTC
once TRBJ2-5 . TRBV7-9 CASSLDAGSQYF TGTGCCAGCAGCTTAGACGCGGGGTCCCAGTACTTC
. TRBJ2-3 . TRBV9 CASSVEGVATDTQYF TGTGCCAGCAGCGTAGAGGGGGTAGCGACAGATACGCAGTATTTT
. TRBJ2-3 TRBD2 TRBV13 CASRSTSLGTDTQYF TGTGCCAGCAGATCGACTAGCCTCGGCACAGATACGCAGTATTTT
. TRBJ1-1 TRBD1 TRBV7-2 CASSLGDRATEAFF TGTGCCAGCAGCTTAGGGGACAGGGCCACTGAAGCTTTCTTT
once TRBJ2-7 TRBD2 TRBV11-2 CASSLEGGRAYEQYF TGTGCCAGCAGCCTGGAGGGTGGGAGGGCCTACGAGCAGTACTTC
. TRBJ1-6 . TRBV4-3 CASSQVTGPQRSYNSPLHF TGCGCCAGCAGCCAAGTGACCGGACCTCAGCGCTCCTATAATTCACCCCTCCACTTT
. TRBJ2-7 . TRBV7-6 CASSSDTLGGEQYF TGTGCCAGCAGCTCCGACACCCTTGGGGGCGAGCAGTACTTC
. TRBJ2-7 TRBD2 TRBV6-5 CASSYSMRGAAYEQYF TGTGCCAGCAGTTACTCCATGCGGGGGGCTGCCTACGAGCAGTACTTC
. TRBJ2-6 TRBD1 TRBV9 CASSAPGQGAGGANVLTF TGTGCCAGCAGCGCGCCGGGACAGGGGGCAGGTGGGGCCAACGTCCTGACTTTC
. TRBJ2-7 . TRBV2 CASSEAPGYEQYF TGTGCCAGCAGTGAAGCGCCAGGGTACGAGCAGTACTTC
. TRBJ2-7 . TRBV5-3 CARSCRGDHYEQYF TGTGCCAGAAGCTGTAGGGGGGATCACTACGAGCAGTACTTC
. TRBJ2-2 . TRBV13 CASSPGRDLENGELFF TGTGCCAGCAGCCCAGGTAGGGACTTGGAAAACGGGGAGCTGTTTTTT
. TRBJ1-5 . TRBV5-8 CASSLEGYSNQPQHF TGTGCCAGCAGCTTGGAAGGATATAGCAATCAGCCCCAGCATTTT